A selection of T cell receptor beta chains follows, all from one sample in a study of early T cells in non-severe SARS-CoV-2 infection. TCRdb redid the calling of the 5' RACE reads with MiXCR, one entry per CDR3 protein. The profile shows 80,000 to 100,000 distinct CDR3 sequences, approximately 15% of them singletons. The sequenced material came from whole blood. Receptor source: an adult who was a healthcare worker with PCR-confirmed SARS-CoV-2 infection or an uninfected control (not recorded which). The CDR3 runs from the conserved cysteine through the conserved F or W. Each record gives: clone size, J gene, V gene, D gene, CDR3 protein, CDR3 DNA. The D gene is left open where the match is weak. Size values are once, few and many counts, or a class for expanded clones, and some rows have none.

few | TRBJ2-1 | TRBV3-2 | - | CASSPTGGSYNEQFF | TGTGCCAGCAGCCCGACAGGGGGCTCCTACAATGAGCAGTTCTTC
- | TRBJ2-5 | TRBV6-6 | - | CASSYSRDNKVQYF | TGTGCCAGCAGTTACTCCCGGGACAACAAGGTCCAGTACTTC
many | TRBJ2-1 | TRBV28 | - | CASSRTGTPLYNEQFF | TGTGCCAGCAGTAGGACCGGGACTCCCCTTTACAATGAGCAGTTCTTC
- | TRBJ2-7 | TRBV18 | - | CASSPPDSYEQYF | TGTGCCAGCTCACCACCGGATAGCTACGAGCAGTACTTC
- | TRBJ2-3 | TRBV5-1 | TRBD2 | CASSLPGLAGVDTQYF | TGCGCCAGCAGCTTACCGGGACTAGCGGGAGTAGATACGCAGTATTTT
few | TRBJ1-2 | TRBV3-1 | - | CASSGRVYGYTF | TGTGCCAGCAGCGGGCGAGTCTATGGCTACACCTTC
- | TRBJ2-4 | TRBV12-3/TRBV12-4 | - | CASTLQGAKNIQYF | TGTGCCAGCACCTTACAGGGAGCCAAAAACATTCAGTACTTC
few | TRBJ2-7 | TRBV3-1 | - | CASSQEGHITYEQYF | TGTGCCAGCAGCCAAGAGGGTCATATCACCTACGAGCAGTACTTC
few | TRBJ2-1 | TRBV6-5 | - | CASSYLSGNEQFF | TGTGCCAGCAGTTACCTTAGTGGTAATGAGCAGTTCTTC
- | TRBJ1-2 | TRBV5-1 | - | CASSFGGTVNGYTF | TGCGCCAGCAGCTTTGGAGGGACCGTCAATGGCTACACCTTC
- | TRBJ2-7 | TRBV27 | - | CASSFVGGLGYEQYF | TGTGCCAGCAGTTTCGTAGGTGGGCTCGGGTACGAGCAGTACTTC
many | TRBJ2-7 | TRBV15 | TRBD2 | CATRGAGDPEQYF | TGTGCCACGCGGGGGGCCGGAGACCCCGAGCAGTACTTC
many | TRBJ1-1 | TRBV2 | - | CASSSTPLGMGTEAFF | TGTGCCAGCAGTTCGACTCCATTGGGGATGGGCACTGAAGCTTTCTTT
few | TRBJ2-5 | TRBV14 | - | CASSQWDGKYQETQYF | TGTGCCAGCAGCCAATGGGACGGAAAGTACCAAGAGACCCAGTACTTC
few | TRBJ2-7 | TRBV10-2 | - | CASSESPGLDEQYF | TGCGCCAGCAGTGAGTCGCCAGGGCTGGACGAGCAGTACTTC
- | TRBJ2-1 | TRBV12-3/TRBV12-4 | TRBD2 | CAISSGRRSNEQFF | TGTGCCATCTCTAGCGGGAGGAGAAGCAATGAGCAGTTCTTC
few | TRBJ2-5 | TRBV2 | - | CASSERERRWGAETQYF | TGTGCCAGCAGTGAAAGGGAGCGTAGATGGGGGGCAGAGACCCAGTACTTC
many | TRBJ1-2 | TRBV5-1 | - | CASSLDQYGYTF | TGCGCCAGCAGCTTGGATCAGTATGGCTACACCTTC
- | TRBJ2-7 | TRBV4-1 | TRBD2 | CASSQGNSIWASGSHEQYF | TGCGCCAGCAGCCAAGGAAACTCTATTTGGGCTAGCGGGAGCCACGAGCAGTACTTC
many | TRBJ2-1 | TRBV12-3/TRBV12-4 | TRBD2 | CASSLGTSLYNEQFF | TGTGCCAGCAGTCTCGGGACTAGCCTATACAATGAGCAGTTCTTC
many | TRBJ2-7 | TRBV12-3/TRBV12-4 | - | CASSLGGDLLEQYF | TGTGCCAGCAGTTTAGGGGGCGACCTCTTGGAGCAGTACTTC
- | TRBJ2-7 | TRBV5-5 | TRBD2 | CASSFRTSGIWYEQYF | TGTGCCAGCAGCTTTCGGACTAGCGGGATTTGGTACGAGCAGTACTTC
few | TRBJ2-1 | TRBV5-5 | TRBD2 | CASSLAGGPGYEQFF | TGTGCCAGCAGCTTGGCGGGAGGGCCCGGATATGAGCAGTTCTTC
- | TRBJ1-1 | TRBV6-5 | - | CASSYGGFTEAFF | TGTGCCAGCAGTTACGGGGGCTTCACTGAAGCTTTCTTT
- | TRBJ2-3 | TRBV6-1 | - | CASRLLRGGTDTQYF | TGTGCCAGCAGACTCTTACGTGGTGGCACAGATACGCAGTATTTT
few | TRBJ2-2 | TRBV6-5 | - | CASTRKGDPPTGELFF | TGTGCCAGCACTAGAAAGGGCGACCCTCCGACCGGGGAGCTGTTTTTT
few | TRBJ1-1 | TRBV6-5 | - | CASSLDRPNTEAFF | TGTGCCAGCAGCCTGGACAGACCGAACACTGAAGCTTTCTTT
- | TRBJ2-1 | TRBV9 | TRBD2 | CASSSGLAGGSSYNEQFF | TGTGCCAGCAGCTCGGGACTAGCGGGAGGGAGCTCCTACAATGAGCAGTTCTTC
- | TRBJ1-2 | TRBV6-5 | - | CASSSSLYGYTF | TGTGCCAGCAGTTCATCTCTCTATGGCTACACCTTC
- | TRBJ2-1 | TRBV12-3/TRBV12-4 | - | CASSPLAGKSNEQFF | TGTGCCAGCAGCCCACTGGCGGGAAAGTCCAATGAGCAGTTCTTC
- | TRBJ2-7 | TRBV4-1 | TRBD1 | CASSQDGTGGLGNEQYF | TGCGCCAGCAGCCAAGACGGGACAGGGGGACTAGGGAACGAGCAGTACTTC
many | TRBJ1-1 | TRBV7-9 | - | CASSLRSMNTEAFF | TGTGCCAGCAGCTTACGTAGCATGAACACTGAAGCTTTCTTT
few | TRBJ1-1 | TRBV20-1 | - | CSARDRGYYMGTEAFF | TGCAGTGCTAGAGACAGGGGATACTACATGGGGACTGAAGCTTTCTTT
- | TRBJ2-3 | TRBV27 | TRBD2 | CATPPLAGSTDTQYF | TGTGCCACGCCCCCCCTAGCGGGAAGCACAGATACGCAGTATTTT
few | TRBJ2-7 | TRBV24-1 | - | CATSDAGRRGLYF | TGTGCCACCAGTGACGCCGGTCGAAGAGGACTGTACTTC
- | TRBJ2-7 | TRBV5-1 | - | CASSPATGYEQYF | TGCGCCAGCAGCCCAGCGACAGGCTACGAGCAGTACTTC
few | TRBJ1-5 | TRBV6-6 | - | CASSSPGSSSNQPQHF | TGTGCCAGCAGTTCCCCCGGCAGTTCTAGCAATCAGCCCCAGCATTTT
- | TRBJ1-2 | TRBV9 | - | CASSVATGPNYGYTF | TGTGCCAGCAGCGTAGCGACAGGACCTAACTATGGCTACACCTTC
few | TRBJ2-1 | TRBV3-1 | TRBD2 | CASSQDGNSGRVINEQFF | TGTGCCAGCAGCCAAGACGGCAATAGCGGGAGGGTGATCAATGAGCAGTTCTTC
- | TRBJ2-1 | TRBV2 | TRBD2 | CASSGGLAGVNEQFF | TGTGCCAGCAGTGGGGGACTAGCGGGAGTTAATGAGCAGTTCTTC
many | TRBJ2-3 | TRBV6-5 | - | CASSYSRGLGTSTDTQYF | TGTGCCAGCAGTTACTCGAGAGGGTTAGGCACTAGCACAGATACGCAGTATTTT
few | TRBJ1-6 | TRBV5-1 | - | CASSLRTVNSPLHF | TGCGCCAGCAGCTTGCGGACAGTGAATTCACCCCTCCACTTT
- | TRBJ2-7 | TRBV11-2 | - | CVSSLAYTSYEQYF | TGTGTCAGCAGCTTAGCATACACCTCCTACGAGCAGTACTTC
few | TRBJ1-1 | TRBV24-1 | TRBD1 | CATSDPTRQGGTEAFF | TGTGCCACCAGTGACCCGACCCGACAGGGGGGCACTGAAGCTTTCTTT
- | TRBJ2-6 | TRBV7-9 | - | CASSLVVSDLSGANVLTF | TGTGCCAGCAGCTTAGTAGTTTCGGACCTCTCTGGGGCCAACGTCCTGACTTTC
few | TRBJ2-3 | TRBV30 | TRBD2 | CAAAGGPPDTQYF | TGTGCCGCAGCGGGAGGGCCCCCAGATACGCAGTATTTT
few | TRBJ2-7 | TRBV11-2 | - | CASTLWDKLDEQYF | TGTGCCAGCACCCTATGGGACAAACTCGACGAGCAGTACTTC